A single sample is the source of the 5 T cell receptor beta chains below, sequenced in a study of T cells after yellow fever vaccination. Each CDR3 protein gets one entry after TCRdb re-called the 5' RACE reads with MiXCR. The table lists hundreds of thousands of distinct CDR3 sequences, 17% of them singletons. The sample was PBMCs, taken 5 to 6 days after the first yellow fever vaccination. All receptors derive from a man aged 18 to 30 who received the YFV17D yellow fever vaccine.

This clonotype has just a few counts. This chain connects TRBV5-6 to TRBJ2-1; 11 bases line up with TRBD1. The CDR3 runs to 14 residues. Germline values: CDR1 SGHDT, CDR2 YYEEEE. V gave up 4 bases and J gave up 5 bases; unmatched junction bases: 2. CDR3 DNA: TGTGCCAGCAGCCGGACAGGGGGCCACAATGAGCAGTTCTTC. As protein: CASSRTGGHNEQFF.

The chain joins TRBV6-2 or TRBV6-3 to TRBJ1-1; 7 bases are shared with TRBD1. The CDR3 spans 13 residues. Germline values: CDR1 MNHEY, CDR2 SVGEGT. V was clipped by 7 bases and J by 3 bases; unmatched bases: 5. CDR3 bases: TGTGCCAGCATCAGGGACAGTTACACTGAAGCTTTCTTT. Its translation: CASIRDSYTEAFF.

This clonotype was seen only a few times. The rearrangement uses TRBV4-1 and TRBJ1-1; no clear D gene. Deletions cut 3 bases from V and 2 bases from J, with 10 bases between. The CDR3 length is 14 residues. Germline loops: CDR1 MGHRA, CDR2 YSYEKL. The CDR3: CASSHLHVNTEAFF. DNA of the CDR3: TGCGCCAGCAGCCACCTACATGTTAACACTGAAGCTTTCTTT.

This chain links TRBV7-9 with TRBJ1-1; D unclear. V was cut by 5 bases and J by 6 bases, with 13 bases left in between. The CDR3 loop spans 13 amino acids. Germline V gene sequence: CDR1 SEHNR, CDR2 FQNEAQ (reference sequence). The CDR3: CASSPRAIAEAFF. CDR3 coding DNA: TGTGCCAGCAGCCCGAGGGCCATAGCTGAAGCTTTCTTT.

The CDR3 DNA reads TGTGCCAGCAGTTACTTGGGAGGACATAATAACAATGAGCAGTTCTTC. Residues: CASSYLGGHNNNEQFF. The J gene is TRBJ2-1, the V gene TRBV6-2 or TRBV6-3; tentatively, D is TRBD2 (6 bases). Germline V CDR1 and CDR2: MNHEY, SVGEGT. This CDR3 is 16 amino acids long. Deletions cut 1 base from V and 5 bases from J, with 15 bases between.